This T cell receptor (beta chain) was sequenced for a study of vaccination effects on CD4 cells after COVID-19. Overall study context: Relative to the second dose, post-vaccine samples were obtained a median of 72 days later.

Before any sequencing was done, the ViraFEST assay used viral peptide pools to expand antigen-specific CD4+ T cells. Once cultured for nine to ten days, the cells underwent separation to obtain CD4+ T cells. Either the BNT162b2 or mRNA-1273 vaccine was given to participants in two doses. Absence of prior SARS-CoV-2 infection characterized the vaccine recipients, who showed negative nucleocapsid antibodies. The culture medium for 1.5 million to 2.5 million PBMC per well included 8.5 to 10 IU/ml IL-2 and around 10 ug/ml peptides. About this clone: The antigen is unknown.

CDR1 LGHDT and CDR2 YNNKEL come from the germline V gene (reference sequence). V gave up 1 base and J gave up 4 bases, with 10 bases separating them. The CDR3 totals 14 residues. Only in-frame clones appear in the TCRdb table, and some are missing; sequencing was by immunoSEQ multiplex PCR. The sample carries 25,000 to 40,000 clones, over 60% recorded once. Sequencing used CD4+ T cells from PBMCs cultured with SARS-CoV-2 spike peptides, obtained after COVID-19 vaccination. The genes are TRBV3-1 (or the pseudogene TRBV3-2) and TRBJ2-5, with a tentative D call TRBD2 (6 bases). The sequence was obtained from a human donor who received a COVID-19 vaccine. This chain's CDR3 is CASSQALAVETQYF. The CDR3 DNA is TGTGCCAGCAGCCAAGCACTAGCCGTAGAGACCCAGTACTTC.